The entry that follows covers one TCR beta chain sequence. The data derive from a study of response to subunit inactivated influenza vaccine. MiXCR, applied by TCRdb to the RT-PCR reads, yields one record per CDR3 protein. This table holds roughly 500,000 distinct CDR3 sequences, 16% found once. This CDR3 is built from 14 residues. Germline CDR1 is DFQATT and CDR2 is SNEGSKA (reference sequence). J lost 6 bases, V lost 3 bases, and 11 bases had no gene match. The sequencing used CD4+ T cells sorted from PBMCs, collected roughly 24 months after vaccination. This chain joins TRBV20-1 and TRBJ2-7; 7 bases align to TRBD2. The receptor comes from a man aged 50-75 years who received an inactivated influenza vaccine. DNA for the CDR3: TGCAGTGCTAGGAGGCTAGCGGATTTCTTCGAGCAGTACTTC. Translating gives CSARRLADFFEQYF.